Described below is a single T cell receptor beta chain sequence and its context. This entry belongs to a study of blood T cell repertoires in COVID-19. Study-wide background: Material from acute and convalescent COVID-19 was sourced from the United States, Italy and Spain. The cDNA or gDNA used as material had been derived from T cells, B-cell-depleted T cells, or PBMCs.

Per the original methods: Reference gene primer amplification in the assay estimated nucleated cell counts. Using immunoSEQ multiplex PCR, the repertoire was profiled, and TCRdb retains in-frame clones only, with some absent. The V and J calls and the clone size are those of that table, but D and trimming were determined from the DNA. Of over 100,000 clones listed, over 60% are singletons. This clonotype was sampled from a woman in her 70s with acute or convalescent COVID-19. The source material was peripheral blood.

In DNA, the CDR3 is TGTGCCTGGAGTGCGGTTGGAAGCGGGAGTGGTATCTACGAGCAGTACTTC. It specifies CAWSAVGSGSGIYEQYF. The chain recombines TRBV30 with TRBJ2-7; 8 bases are shared with TRBD2. CDR3 length: 17 amino acids. Germline V gives CDR1 GTSNPN, CDR2 SVGIG (reference sequence). V lost 1 base and J lost 3; bases outside the gene matches: 14.